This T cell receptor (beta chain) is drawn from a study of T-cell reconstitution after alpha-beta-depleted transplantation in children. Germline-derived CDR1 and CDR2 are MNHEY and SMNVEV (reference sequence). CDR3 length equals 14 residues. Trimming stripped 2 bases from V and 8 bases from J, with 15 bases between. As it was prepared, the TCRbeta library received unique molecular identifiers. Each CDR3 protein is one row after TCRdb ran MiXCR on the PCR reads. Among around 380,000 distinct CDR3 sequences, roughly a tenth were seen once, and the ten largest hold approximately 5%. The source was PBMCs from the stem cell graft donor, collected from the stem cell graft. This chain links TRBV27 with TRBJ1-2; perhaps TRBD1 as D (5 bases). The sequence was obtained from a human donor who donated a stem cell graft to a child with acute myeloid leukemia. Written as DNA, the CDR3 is TGTGCCAGCAGTTTAAACCGGCCAGGGTACGGCTACACCTTC. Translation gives CASSLNRPGYGYTF.